These T cell receptor beta chains were read from a single sample in a study of regulatory T cells in long-lasting Graves disease. In TCRdb, the multiplex PCR reads were re-called with MiXCR into one record per CDR3 protein. The sample carries 400,000 to 650,000 distinct CDR3 sequences, 15% to 20% recorded once. The same data also contributed to another study, on T cells in Graves' hyperthyroidism and ophthalmopathy.

Sequenced here: peripheral blood mononuclear cells (PBMCs), sampled at new diagnosis, from a patient treated with antithyroid drugs. The receptors were sampled from a woman in her forties or fifties with Graves disease. The CDR3 runs from the conserved cysteine through the conserved F or W. The size entry is marked missing in some rows and otherwise reads once, few, many or a size class.

TRBV5-8	TRBJ2-6	.	CASSLVIGSFTGANVLTF
TRBV15	TRBJ2-1	.	CATRRTSGDNEQFF
TRBV2	TRBJ1-4	many	CASSYVATNEKLFF
TRBV18	TRBJ2-3	few	CASSPPGLAGPPDTQYF
TRBV16	TRBJ2-5	many	CASSQSGRQETQYF
TRBV3-1	TRBJ2-3	.	CASSQDLQINTDTQYF
TRBV9	TRBJ1-2	many	CASTSGTGIYGYTF
TRBV5-6	TRBJ2-2	.	CASTRGITGELFF
TRBV5-1	TRBJ2-3	.	CASSHGLAGGSTDTQYF
TRBV14	TRBJ1-1	.	CASSQGDWGTEAFF
TRBV5-1	TRBJ2-5	few	CASSWTGGHQETQYF
TRBV12-3/TRBV12-4	TRBJ1-1	many	CASDGRQNTEAFF
TRBV6-4	TRBJ1-2	.	CASSYSGGGEGYTF
TRBV3-1	TRBJ2-3	few	CASSQVTGGADTQYF
TRBV30	TRBJ2-7	.	CAWNDGGLYEQYF
TRBV6-2/TRBV6-3	TRBJ1-4	.	CASSPGQGFNEKLFF
TRBV4-2	TRBJ2-2	.	CASSQESSTGELFF
TRBV20-1	TRBJ2-1	many	CSAKGLAGVSEQFF
TRBV20-1	TRBJ1-1	few	CSATNLRNTEAFF
TRBV2	TRBJ1-2	many	CASEPSSGQGGGYTF
TRBV6-1	TRBJ2-5	many	CASRPSGGVRETQYF
TRBV12-3/TRBV12-4	TRBJ1-2	.	CASSLDRGPNYGYTF
TRBV7-9	TRBJ2-1	many	CASSSEGARGPYNEQFF
TRBV7-9	TRBJ2-3	many	CASSRTGGSTDTQYF
TRBV6-1	TRBJ1-2	.	CASLKGGGYTF
TRBV2	TRBJ2-3	few	CATLTGTQTDTQYF
TRBV5-1	TRBJ1-1	many	CASSLESFMNTEAFF
TRBV4-1	TRBJ1-5	many	CASSPAEYSNQPQHF
TRBV4-1	TRBJ2-7	.	CASSQDTRGVYEQYF
TRBV11-2	TRBJ2-1	many	CASSLVRSHRYSYNEQFF
TRBV7-9	TRBJ2-2	many	CASSLIANGGELFF
TRBV7-3	TRBJ2-1	few	CASSSDGGAYNEQFF
TRBV19	TRBJ1-3	few	CASSVGPNSGNTIYF
TRBV2	TRBJ1-2	many	CARETGWDGYTF
TRBV7-9	TRBJ1-2	few	CASSLQRFDGYTF
TRBV28	TRBJ1-1	many	CASTMGPEAFF
TRBV6-5	TRBJ1-5	many	CASSFATGRNQPQHF
TRBV6-1	TRBJ1-2	.	CASTKATGINYGYTF
TRBV6-5	TRBJ2-7	many	CASSSDRGAYEQYF
TRBV19	TRBJ1-2	few	CASSATGPYGYTF
TRBV5-5	TRBJ1-2	many	CASSLGDFYGYTF
TRBV28	TRBJ2-7	.	CASGGSGQGYEQYF
TRBV11-2	TRBJ2-7	many	CASSLYREEQYF
TRBV4-1	TRBJ1-5	few	CASTGVEWQGAQPQHF
TRBV10-3	TRBJ2-7	few	CAISESKTGGPSYEQYF
TRBV11-2	TRBJ2-3	many	CASSLVYGDTQYF
TRBV7-3	TRBJ1-1	few	CASSGNGRDEAFF
TRBV5-1	TRBJ2-2	few	CASSPGAGFIGELFF
TRBV20-1	TRBJ1-6	.	CSVGRGKSPLHF
TRBV10-3	TRBJ2-3	many	CAISGTGQGASDTQYF
TRBV6-1	TRBJ2-1	.	CASRTGTAGDNEQFF
TRBV2	TRBJ1-6	many	CASRKQGIYSPLHF